Each of the 20 T cell receptor beta chains below was sequenced from the same sample in a study of beta chain features in type 1 diabetes. Of the isolated RNA, all was reverse transcribed, and so the sequenced material was expressed TCRB transcripts. Libraries were prepared by immunoSEQ multiplex PCR; TCRdb keeps only in-frame clonotypes and omits some of them. The sample contains around 40,000 clones, over 50% of which appear only once. Sequenced material: Tregs from blood. The receptors were sampled from a woman under 30 in good health.

Here the CDR3 reads CASSPWTSGEQYF. Here the CDR3 DNA reads TGTGCCAGCAGTCCATGGACTAGTGGCGAGCAGTACTTC. The rearrangement joins TRBV6-6 to TRBJ2-7; 7 bases agree with TRBD2. J gave up 6 bases and V 5 bases, and 7 bases lay outside the gene matches. Per the germline V gene, CDR1 is MNHNY and CDR2 is SVGAGI (reference sequence). The CDR3 consists of 13 residues.

The V gene is TRBV4-3, the J gene TRBJ1-2; weak D call: TRBD1 (6 bases). V lost 1 base to trimming and J lost 6 bases, with 18 bases between them. Germline CDR1 and CDR2: LGHNA and YSLEER. This CDR3 contains 16 residues. The CDR3 is CASSQGRQAGGHGYTF. The CDR3 DNA is TGCGCCAGCAGCCAAGGACGACAGGCTGGGGGTCATGGCTACACCTTC.

The chain employs TRBV4-1 and TRBJ1-1, with TRBD1 matching 9 bases. V lost 1 base to trimming and J lost 7 bases; unmatched junction nucleotides: 7. The CDR3 consists of 15 residues. Germline loops: CDR1 MGHRA, CDR2 YSYEKL. The CDR3 DNA reads as TGCGCCAGCAGCCAAGTGGGACAGGGCACCTATGAAGCTTTCTTT. Amino acids: CASSQVGQGTYEAFF.

This clone was detected once. This chain uses TRBV27 with TRBJ2-5; 8 bases agree with TRBD1. This CDR3 contains 16 residues. Trimming took 6 bases from V and 5 from J; bases not matched to a gene: 14. Germline loops: CDR1 MNHEY, CDR2 SMNVEV (reference sequence). CDR3 in amino acids: CASRPKSGGRGETQYF. CDR3 coding DNA: TGTGCCAGCAGACCCAAATCAGGGGGCCGAGGGGAGACCCAGTACTTC.

This clone showed up just a few times. CDR3 DNA: TGCAGCGTTCGACTAGCGGGAAGGATAGATGAGCAGTTCTTC. Its protein is CSVRLAGRIDEQFF. V usage is TRBV29-1 and J usage is TRBJ2-1; 11 nucleotides align to TRBD2. Germline V gene data show CDR1 as SQVTM and CDR2 as ANQGSEA. V shed 5 bases and J 8 bases; nucleotides not matched to a gene: 8. The CDR3 consists of 14 residues.

This clone was seen more than once but under ten times. The rearrangement uses TRBV7-2 and TRBJ2-6; D uncertain. Germline-derived CDR1 and CDR2 are SGHTA and FQGNSA. Trimming removed 1 base at V and 10 bases at J, with 11 bases between. The CDR3 contains 14 residues. The CDR3 loop reads CASSLGPRQNVLTF. The CDR3 DNA sequence: TGTGCCAGCAGCTTAGGCCCGCGGCAGAACGTCCTGACTTTC.

The chain joins TRBV9 to TRBJ2-1; the match to TRBD2 covers 7 bases. The germline gives CDR1 SGDLS, CDR2 YYNGEE. V shed 3 bases and J 8 bases; nucleotides not matched to a gene: 14. The CDR3 is 16 amino acids. CDR3 nucleotides: TGTGCCAGCAGCGGAACAGGCGCGGGAGTACGGTATGAGCAGTTCTTC. The encoded protein is CASSGTGAGVRYEQFF. The full variable domain, with the rest looked up from reference TRBV9 and TRBJ2-1, is DSGVTQTPKHLITATGQRVTLRCSPRSGDLSVYWYQQSLDQGLQFLIQYYNGEERAKGNILERFSAQQFPDLHSELNLSSLELGDSALYFCASSGTGAGVRYEQFFGPGTRLTVL.

The chain is built from TRBV6-6 and TRBJ1-1; D remains unclear. V lost 4 bases and J lost 0, with 9 bases in between. Germline values: CDR1 MNHNY, CDR2 SVGAGI (reference sequence). The CDR3 has 14 amino acids. As DNA, the CDR3 is TGTGCCAGCAGTTCTGAGCGTATGAACACTGAAGCTTTCTTT. Encoded protein: CASSSERMNTEAFF.

The V gene is TRBV4-1, the J gene TRBJ2-2, with a tentative D call TRBD2 (6 bases). With 2 bases removed from V and 8 bases from J, the gap between germline ends came to 12 bases. The CDR3 has 14 residues. In germline, CDR1 is MGHRA, CDR2 YSYEKL. This CDR3 reads CASSQSGSKGELFF. CDR3 bases: TGCGCCAGCAGCCAATCCGGGAGCAAAGGGGAGCTGTTTTTT.

This clone was seen more than once but under ten times. V and J are TRBV7-2 and TRBJ2-2, with D tentatively TRBD1 (5 bases). V was pared by 0 bases and J by 0 bases, with 11 bases between. Per the germline V gene, CDR1 is SGHTA and CDR2 is FQGNSA. The CDR3 consists of 17 residues. Here the CDR3 DNA reads TGTGCCAGCAGCTTAGCTCTAGGACACTCGAACACCGGGGAGCTGTTTTTT. This sequence encodes CASSLALGHSNTGELFF.

This clone appeared a few times. The chain carries TRBV5-1 and TRBJ2-3; TRBD1 is a possible D gene (6 bases). This CDR3 has 13 residues. Between the trimmed V and J ends, which lost 0 bases and 7 bases, there was a span of 9 bases. Germline V lookup: CDR1 SGHRS, CDR2 YFSETQ. This chain's CDR3 is CASSLGGDNTQYF. CDR3 coding DNA: TGCGCCAGCAGCTTGGGAGGGGACAATACGCAGTATTTT. The full variable domain, in which reference TRBV5-1 and TRBJ2-3 provide the parts outside the CDR3, is KAGVTQTPRYLIKTRGQQVTLSCSPISGHRSVSWYQQTPGQGLQFLFEYFSETQRNKGNFPGRFSGRQFSNSRSEMNVSTLELGDSALYLCASSLGGDNTQYFGPGTRLTVL.

The chain employs TRBV27 and TRBJ2-2; 11 bases line up with TRBD1. This CDR3 spans 17 amino acids. CDR1 is MNHEY and CDR2 is SMNVEV in the germline V gene (reference sequence). V was clipped by 5 bases and J by 3 bases; unmatched bases: 8. The chain's CDR3 is CASSPGQGGGYTGELFF. CDR3 DNA: TGTGCCAGCAGTCCGGGACAGGGGGGCGGGTACACCGGGGAGCTGTTTTTT.

This clone occurred a few times. The J gene is TRBJ1-5, the V gene TRBV18; 9 bases line up with TRBD1. This CDR3 is 14 amino acids long. J lost 6 bases, V lost 10 bases, and 10 bases had no gene match. Germline lookup yields CDR1 KGHSH and CDR2 LQKENI. Here the CDR3 DNA reads TGTGCCACCAAGGGACAGGGAGTAAGTCAGCCCCAGCATTTT. It codes for CATKGQGVSQPQHF. Together with reference TRBV18 and TRBJ1-5, the CDR3 gives the full variable domain: NAGVMQNPRHLVRRRGQEARLRCSPMKGHSHVYWYRQLPEEGLKFMVYLQKENIIDESGMPKERFSAEFPKEGPSILRIQQVVRGDSAAYFCATKGQGVSQPQHFGDGTRLSIL.

The chain has TRBV30 and TRBJ2-3; 9 nucleotides agree with TRBD1. This CDR3 is built from 16 residues. V lost 1 base to trimming and J lost 4 bases; unmatched junction nucleotides: 9. Germline values: CDR1 GTSNPN, CDR2 SVGIG (reference sequence). The CDR3 nucleotides read TGTGCCTGGAGTGCTAAGGACAGGGGTAGGCCAGATACGCAGTATTTT. It specifies CAWSAKDRGRPDTQYF. The full variable domain, with the rest looked up from reference TRBV30 and TRBJ2-3, is SQTIHQWPATLVQPVGSPLSLECTVEGTSNPNLYWYRQAAGRGLQLLFYSVGIGQISSEVPQNLSASRPQDRQFILSSKKLLLSDSGFYLCAWSAKDRGRPDTQYFGPGTRLTVL.

J is TRBJ2-1 and V is TRBV5-5, with 8 bases matching TRBD2. The CDR3 is 16 amino acids. Trimming took 6 bases from V and 4 from J; bases not matched to a gene: 12. Per germline, CDR1 SGHKS and CDR2 YYEKEE (reference sequence). The CDR3 is CASNTIAGIGYNEQFF. The CDR3 nucleotides read TGTGCCAGCAACACCATAGCGGGAATTGGATACAATGAGCAGTTCTTC.

This clone was seen only a few times. The gene calls are TRBV27 and TRBJ2-1; no clear D gene. The CDR3 sequence is 16 residues long. V was shortened by 3 bases and J by 0 bases, with 12 bases between the two germline ends. Looked up from germline, CDR1 is MNHEY and CDR2 is SMNVEV (reference sequence). The CDR3 is CASSFLGGSSYNEQFF. CDR3 bases: TGTGCCAGCAGTTTCCTAGGTGGTTCCTCCTACAATGAGCAGTTCTTC.

The table lists this clone with a count of one. Other DNA sequences in this specimen translate into the identical CDR3. The V and J genes are TRBV28 and TRBJ1-1; weak D call: TRBD1 (5 bases). The length of the CDR3 is 12 residues. V was trimmed by 5 bases and J by 7 bases, leaving 11 bases between them. Germline V gives CDR1 MDHEN, CDR2 SYDVKM. As DNA, the CDR3 is TGTGCCAGCAGTGCTAGGGGTTTTGAAGCTTTCTTT. The encoded protein is CASSARGFEAFF.

This clone was detected a few times. The chain recombines TRBV6-6 with TRBJ2-3; 11 nucleotides line up with TRBD1. With 0 bases clipped from V and 5 bases from J, the junction kept 4 bases outside the gene matches. CDR1 is MNHNY and CDR2 is SVGAGI in the germline V gene (reference sequence). CDR3 length: 16 amino acids. CDR3 sequence reads: CASSYSGQGGGDTQYF. DNA for the CDR3: TGTGCCAGCAGTTACTCGGGACAGGGGGGAGGAGATACGCAGTATTTT.

V and J are TRBV11-2 and TRBJ1-1; 9 bases line up with TRBD1. V dropped 5 bases and J dropped 8; count of bases not matched to a gene: 12. The CDR3 has 15 residues. Looked up from germline, CDR1 is SGHAT and CDR2 is FQNNGV. The CDR3 loop is CASSPTRQGGIEAFF. The CDR3 DNA sequence: TGTGCCAGCAGCCCCACCCGACAGGGGGGCATAGAAGCTTTCTTT.

The V call is TRBV13, the J call TRBJ2-2, with 7 bases matching TRBD1. The trim removed 2 bases at V and 6 bases at J, leaving 12 bases unmatched. The CDR3 contains 17 residues. Germline-derived CDR1 and CDR2 are PRHDT and FYEKMQ (reference sequence). Here the CDR3 DNA reads TGTGCCAGCAGCTTACGACAGGGATTGGGTTACTCCGGGGAGCTGTTTTTT. This encodes CASSLRQGLGYSGELFF.